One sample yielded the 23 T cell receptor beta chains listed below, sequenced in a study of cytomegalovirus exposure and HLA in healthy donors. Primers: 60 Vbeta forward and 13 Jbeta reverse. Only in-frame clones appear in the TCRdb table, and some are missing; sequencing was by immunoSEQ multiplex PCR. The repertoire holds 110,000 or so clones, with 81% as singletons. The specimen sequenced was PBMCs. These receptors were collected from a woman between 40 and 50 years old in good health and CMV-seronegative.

CDR3 in amino acids: CASRPQGAKNEKLFF. The CDR3, as DNA: TGTGCCAGCCGACCCCAGGGGGCCAAGAATGAAAAACTGTTTTTT. V gene TRBV28 combines with J gene TRBJ1-4, with 8 positions matching TRBD1. CDR1 is MDHEN, CDR2 SYDVKM, per germline. CDR3 length: 15 amino acids. Trimming took 8 bases from V and 5 from J; bases not matched to a gene: 10.

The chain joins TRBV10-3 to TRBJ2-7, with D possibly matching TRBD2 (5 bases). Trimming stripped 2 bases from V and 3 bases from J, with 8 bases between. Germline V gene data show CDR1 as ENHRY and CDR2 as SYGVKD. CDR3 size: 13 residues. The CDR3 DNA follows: TGTGCCATCAGTGAGGCGGGCAGCTACGAGCAGTACTTC. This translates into CAISEAGSYEQYF.

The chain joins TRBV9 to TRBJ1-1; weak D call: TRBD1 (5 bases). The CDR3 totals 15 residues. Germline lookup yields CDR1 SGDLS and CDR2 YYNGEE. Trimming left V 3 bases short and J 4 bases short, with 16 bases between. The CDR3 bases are TGTGCCAGCAGCGCAAGTACGGGGGGGATCACTGAAGCTTTCTTT. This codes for CASSASTGGITEAFF.

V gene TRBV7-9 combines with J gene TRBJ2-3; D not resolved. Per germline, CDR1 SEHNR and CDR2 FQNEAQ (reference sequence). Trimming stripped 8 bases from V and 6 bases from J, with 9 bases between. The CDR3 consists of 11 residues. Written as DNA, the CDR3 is TGTGCCAGCGAGGTCGGGGATACGCAGTATTTT. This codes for CASEVGDTQYF.

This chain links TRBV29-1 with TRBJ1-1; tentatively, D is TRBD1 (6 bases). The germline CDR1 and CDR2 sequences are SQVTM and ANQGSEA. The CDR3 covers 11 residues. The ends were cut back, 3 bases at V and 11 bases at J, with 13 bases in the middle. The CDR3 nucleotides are TGCAGCGTTGAGGGTAGGGGGTGGGCTTTCTTT. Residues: CSVEGRGWAFF.

CDR3 nucleotides: TGTGCCATCAGTGAGCTCCCGGGACAGGGGAACTATGGCTACACCTTC. Amino acids: CAISELPGQGNYGYTF. The chain links TRBV10-3 to TRBJ1-2; 10 nucleotides agree with TRBD1. J lost 2 bases, V lost 2 bases, and 5 bases had no gene match. CDR1 and CDR2 from the germline V gene are ENHRY and SYGVKD. CDR3 size: 16 residues.

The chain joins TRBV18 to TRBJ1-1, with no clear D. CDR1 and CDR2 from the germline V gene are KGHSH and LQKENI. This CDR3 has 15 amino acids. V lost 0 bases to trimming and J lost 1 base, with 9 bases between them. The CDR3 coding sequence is TGTGCCAGCTCACCACCGTCCACAGCGAACACTGAAGCTTTCTTT. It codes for CASSPPSTANTEAFF.

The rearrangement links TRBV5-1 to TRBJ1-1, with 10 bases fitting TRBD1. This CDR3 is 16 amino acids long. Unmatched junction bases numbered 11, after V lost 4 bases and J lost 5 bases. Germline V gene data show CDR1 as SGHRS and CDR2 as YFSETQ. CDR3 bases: TGCGCCAGCAGCCCAGACAGGGGGCGGCTCCTTACTGAAGCTTTCTTT. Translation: CASSPDRGRLLTEAFF.

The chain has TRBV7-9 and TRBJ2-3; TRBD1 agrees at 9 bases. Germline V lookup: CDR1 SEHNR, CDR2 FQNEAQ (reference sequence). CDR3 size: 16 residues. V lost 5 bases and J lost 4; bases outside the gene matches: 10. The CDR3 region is CASSARDRVRPDTQYF. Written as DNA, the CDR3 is TGTGCCAGCAGCGCGAGGGACAGGGTGAGGCCAGATACGCAGTATTTT.

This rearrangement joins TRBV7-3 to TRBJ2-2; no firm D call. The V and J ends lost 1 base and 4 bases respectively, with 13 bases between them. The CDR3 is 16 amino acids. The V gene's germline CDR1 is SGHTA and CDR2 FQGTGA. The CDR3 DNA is TGTGCCAGCAGCTTAATGAGTAGTGTCCCCACCGGGGAGCTGTTTTTT. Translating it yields CASSLMSSVPTGELFF. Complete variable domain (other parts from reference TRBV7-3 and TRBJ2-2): GAGVSQTPSNKVTEKGKYVELRCDPISGHTALYWYRQSLGQGPEFLIYFQGTGAADDSGLPNDRFFAVRPEGSVSTLKIQRTERGDSAVYLCASSLMSSVPTGELFFGEGSRLTVL.

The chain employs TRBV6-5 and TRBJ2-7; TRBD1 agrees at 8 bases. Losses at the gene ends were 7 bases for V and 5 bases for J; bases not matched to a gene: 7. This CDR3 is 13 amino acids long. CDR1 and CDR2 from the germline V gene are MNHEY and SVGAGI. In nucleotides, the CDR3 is TGTGCCAGCACCGGACAGGGTCCCAACGAGCAGTACTTC. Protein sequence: CASTGQGPNEQYF.

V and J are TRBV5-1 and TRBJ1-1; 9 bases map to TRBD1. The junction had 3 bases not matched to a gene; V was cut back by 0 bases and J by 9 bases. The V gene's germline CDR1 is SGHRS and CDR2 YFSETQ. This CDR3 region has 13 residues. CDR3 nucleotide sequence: TGCGCCAGCAGCTTGGGACAGGGGGTTCAAGCTTTCTTT. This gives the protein CASSLGQGVQAFF.

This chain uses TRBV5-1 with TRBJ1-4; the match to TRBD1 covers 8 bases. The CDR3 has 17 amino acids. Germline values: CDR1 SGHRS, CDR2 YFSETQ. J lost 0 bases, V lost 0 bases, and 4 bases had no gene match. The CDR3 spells CASSLGQGLATNEKLFF. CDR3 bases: TGCGCCAGCAGCTTGGGACAGGGGCTAGCAACTAATGAAAAACTGTTTTTT.

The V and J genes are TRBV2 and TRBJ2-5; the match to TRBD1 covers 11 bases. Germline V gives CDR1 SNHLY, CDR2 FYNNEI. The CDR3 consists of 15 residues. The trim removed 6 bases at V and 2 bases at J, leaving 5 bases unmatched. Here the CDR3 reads CASRPRDRGQETQYF. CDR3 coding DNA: TGTGCCAGCAGGCCCCGGGACAGGGGGCAAGAGACCCAGTACTTC.

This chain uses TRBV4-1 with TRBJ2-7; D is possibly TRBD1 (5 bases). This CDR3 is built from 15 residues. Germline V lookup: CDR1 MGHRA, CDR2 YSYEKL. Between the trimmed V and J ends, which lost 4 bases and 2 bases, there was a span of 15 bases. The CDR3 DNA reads TGCGCCAGCAGCCCCCCCTCAGGGAACCCCTACGAGCAGTACTTC. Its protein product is CASSPPSGNPYEQYF.

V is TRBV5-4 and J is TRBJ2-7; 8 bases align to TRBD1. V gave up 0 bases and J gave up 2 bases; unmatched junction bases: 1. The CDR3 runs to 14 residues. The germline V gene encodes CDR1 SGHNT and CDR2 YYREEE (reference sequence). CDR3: CASSLEGQAYEQYF. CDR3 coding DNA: TGTGCCAGCAGCTTGGAGGGACAGGCCTACGAGCAGTACTTC.

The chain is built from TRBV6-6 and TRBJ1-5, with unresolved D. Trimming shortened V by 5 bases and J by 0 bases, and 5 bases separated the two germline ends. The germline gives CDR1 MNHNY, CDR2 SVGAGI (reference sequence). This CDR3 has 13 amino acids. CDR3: CASSPDSNQPQHF. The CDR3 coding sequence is TGTGCCAGCAGTCCAGATAGCAATCAGCCCCAGCATTTT.

DNA for the CDR3: TGTGCCAGCAGCCCTGGGACTAGCGGAACCCTCACAGATACGCAGTATTTT. This gives the protein CASSPGTSGTLTDTQYF. The gene calls are TRBV4-2 and TRBJ2-3; 11 bases agree with TRBD2. Losses at the gene ends were 4 bases for V and 2 bases for J; bases not matched to a gene: 8. Germline V gene data show CDR1 as LGHNA and CDR2 as YNFKEQ. The CDR3 runs 17 residues.

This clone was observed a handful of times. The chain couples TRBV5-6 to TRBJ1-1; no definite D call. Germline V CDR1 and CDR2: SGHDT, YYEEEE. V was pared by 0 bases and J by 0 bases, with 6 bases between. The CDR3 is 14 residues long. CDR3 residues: CASSLDGVNTEAFF. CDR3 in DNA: TGTGCCAGCAGCTTGGACGGGGTGAACACTGAAGCTTTCTTT.

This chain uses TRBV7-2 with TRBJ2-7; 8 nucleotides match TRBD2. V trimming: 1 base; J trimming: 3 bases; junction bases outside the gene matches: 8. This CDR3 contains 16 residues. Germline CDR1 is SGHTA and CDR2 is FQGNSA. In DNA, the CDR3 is TGTGCCAGCAGCTTAGTACTAGCGGAGCCCCACTACGAGCAGTACTTC. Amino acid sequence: CASSLVLAEPHYEQYF.

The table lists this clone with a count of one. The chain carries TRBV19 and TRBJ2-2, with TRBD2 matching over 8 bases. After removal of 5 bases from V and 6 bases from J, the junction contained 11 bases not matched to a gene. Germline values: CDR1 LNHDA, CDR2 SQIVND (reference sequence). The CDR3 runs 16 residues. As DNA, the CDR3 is TGTGCCAGTAGTCCAGGGCTAGCGGGCGTTTCCGGGGAGCTGTTTTTT. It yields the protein CASSPGLAGVSGELFF.

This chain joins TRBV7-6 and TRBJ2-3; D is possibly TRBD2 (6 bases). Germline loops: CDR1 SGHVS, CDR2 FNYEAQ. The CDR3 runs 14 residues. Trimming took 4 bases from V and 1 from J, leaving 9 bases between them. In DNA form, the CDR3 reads TGTGCCAGCAGCTATGCTAGCGGCACAGATACGCAGTATTTT. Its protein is CASSYASGTDTQYF.

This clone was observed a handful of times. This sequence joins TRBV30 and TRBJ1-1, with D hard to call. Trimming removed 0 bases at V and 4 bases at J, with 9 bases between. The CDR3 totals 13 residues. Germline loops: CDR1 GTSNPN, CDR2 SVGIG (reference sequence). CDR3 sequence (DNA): TGTGCCTGGAGTGTACGGGTGGGCACTGAAGCTTTCTTT. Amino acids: CAWSVRVGTEAFF. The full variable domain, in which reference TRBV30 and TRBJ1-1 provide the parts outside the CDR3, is SQTIHQWPATLVQPVGSPLSLECTVEGTSNPNLYWYRQAAGRGLQLLFYSVGIGQISSEVPQNLSASRPQDRQFILSSKKLLLSDSGFYLCAWSVRVGTEAFFGQGTRLTVV.